The 10 T cell receptor beta chains reported below all come from one sample, sequenced in a study of T cell repertoires in cytomegalovirus infection. Each CDR3 protein is one row after TCRdb ran MiXCR on the reads. The sample shows 900,000 to 950,000 distinct CDR3 sequences, approximately 31% of them seen only once. Their antigen targets remain unknown. Sample: cultured CD8+ T cells from PBMCs, taken from culture after CMV antigen stimulation. These receptors were taken from a human donor in good health (CMV status not recorded). Some clones in this sample may be carry-over from other donors' samples.

V gene TRBV27 combines with J gene TRBJ2-2; D is perhaps TRBD1 or TRBD2 (5 bases each). V dropped 4 bases and J dropped 7 bases, with 28 bases sitting between them. This CDR3 is built from 19 residues. CDR1 is MNHEY, CDR2 SMNVEV, per germline (reference sequence). CDR3 sequence: CASSSMGPRGPVPNGELFF. CDR3 sequence (DNA): TGTGCCAGCAGTTCTATGGGCCCACGGGGCCCCGTCCCCAACGGGGAGCTGTTTTTT.

The genes are TRBV27 and TRBJ2-7, with 7 nucleotides matching TRBD1. Trimming cost V 3 bases and J 3 bases; bases outside gene matches: 2. This CDR3 spans 13 amino acids. Germline CDR1 reads MNHEY; CDR2 reads SMNVEV (reference sequence). Here the CDR3 DNA reads TGTGCCAGCAGTTTCTACAGGGGCTACGAGCAGTACGTC. Translation: CASSFYRGYEQYV.

This clonotype was picked up a small number of times. The chain carries TRBV29-1 and TRBJ2-5; D gene uncertain. CDR1 SQVTM and CDR2 ANQGSEA come from the germline V gene. CDR3 length: 17 amino acids. Between the trimmed V and J ends, which lost 4 bases and 5 bases, there was a span of 26 bases. The CDR3 DNA reads TGCAGCGTTGGGGCCGGACCCTCCGGTATACTGGTGGAGACCCAGTACTTC. As protein: CSVGAGPSGILVETQYF.

The J gene is TRBJ1-5, the V gene TRBV6-2 or TRBV6-3; D might be TRBD1 (6 bases). CDR3 size: 13 residues. V gave up 3 bases and J gave up 7 bases, with 10 bases separating them. Germline V gene data show CDR1 as MNHEY and CDR2 as SVGEGT. CDR3 nucleotides: TGTGCCAGCAGTTATTACGGGGGCCAGCCCCAGCATTTT. Translation gives CASSYYGGQPQHF.

The rearrangement joins TRBV2 to TRBJ1-1, with TRBD1 identical over 12 bases. Per the germline V gene, CDR1 is SNHLY and CDR2 is FYNNEI. The ends lost 6 bases at V and 5 bases at J; junction bases unmatched: 16. The CDR3 loop spans 18 amino acids. This CDR3 reads CASSGPGTGGLLRTEAFF. CDR3 sequence (DNA): TGTGCCAGCAGCGGCCCCGGGACAGGGGGCTTATTGAGGACTGAAGCTTTCTTT.

V and J are TRBV4-1 and TRBJ1-3; D is undetermined. CDR3 length equals 16 residues. Deletions cut 0 bases from V and 4 bases from J, with 13 bases between. CDR1 MGHRA and CDR2 YSYEKL come from the germline V gene. Here the CDR3 reads CASSQDKALGGNTIYF. The CDR3 nucleotides are TGCGCCAGCAGCCAAGATAAGGCCCTAGGAGGAAACACCATATATTTT.

In this sample, this clonotype turned up many times. J is TRBJ2-1 and V is TRBV9, with 8 nucleotides matching TRBD1. The J segment lost 10 bases and the V segment lost 4 bases, leaving 13 bases of the junction unmatched. The CDR3 totals 15 residues. CDR1 is SGDLS and CDR2 is YYNGEE in the germline V gene. As DNA, the CDR3 is TGTGCCAGCAGCCCCACCGTGACAGGGGATTACGAGCAGTTCTTC. It codes for CASSPTVTGDYEQFF.

Ten or more counts support this clonotype. The rearrangement links TRBV7-2 to TRBJ2-7, with D perhaps given as TRBD1 or TRBD2 (6 bases each). The CDR3 is made up of 14 amino acids. The germline V and J ends were trimmed by 8 bases and 5 bases, with 19 bases remaining between them. From germline, CDR1 is SGHTA and CDR2 FQGNSA. The CDR3 is CASSPMGGYDEQYF. CDR3 DNA: TGTGCCAGCTCCCCCATGGGGGGCTACGACGAGCAGTACTTC.

This clonotype turned up a few times. This chain links TRBV7-9 with TRBJ2-1; 8 positions match TRBD1. With 4 bases clipped from V and 5 bases from J, the junction kept 7 bases outside the gene matches. The CDR3 totals 15 residues. The germline V gene encodes CDR1 SEHNR and CDR2 FQNEAQ (reference sequence). CDR3 sequence (DNA): TGTGCCAGCAGCTCCTGGGACAGGAGACACAATGAGCAGTTCTTC. This translates into CASSSWDRRHNEQFF.

This clonotype appeared many times. The chain couples TRBV7-2 to TRBJ1-1, with D possibly matching TRBD1 (6 bases). CDR1 SGHTA and CDR2 FQGNSA come from the germline V gene. The CDR3 is made up of 16 amino acids. Trimming pared 2 bases from V and 0 bases from J, leaving 13 bases between. CDR3 nucleotides: TGTGCCAGCAGCTTAAGGACAGCTACTATGAACACTGAAGCTTTCTTT. The encoded protein is CASSLRTATMNTEAFF.